The 19 T cell receptor beta chains below were found in one sample sequenced in a study of cytomegalovirus exposure and HLA in healthy donors. PCR was performed using 60 Vbeta and 13 Jbeta primers. Only in-frame clones appear in the TCRdb table, and some are missing; sequencing was by immunoSEQ multiplex PCR. The profile shows 200,000 or so clones, 82% of them singletons. Sequenced: PBMCs. The receptors were sampled from a woman between 18 and 29 years old in good health and CMV-seronegative.

The V call is TRBV27, the J call TRBJ1-1; possibly TRBD1 for D (6 bases). The germline gives CDR1 MNHEY, CDR2 SMNVEV (reference sequence). Trimming shortened V by 3 bases and J by 5 bases, and 16 bases separated the two germline ends. The CDR3 contains 15 residues. CDR3 loop: CASSLTNRVRTEAFF. Written as DNA, the CDR3 is TGTGCCAGCAGTTTGACGAACAGGGTGAGAACTGAAGCTTTCTTT.

V gene TRBV6-5 combines with J gene TRBJ1-5, with 7 bases identical to TRBD1. The CDR3 runs 13 residues. The V gene's germline CDR1 is MNHEY and CDR2 SVGAGI. The junction had 2 bases not matched to a gene; V was cut back by 5 bases and J by 4 bases. In DNA form, the CDR3 reads TGTGCCAGCAGTACACAGGGGAATCAGCCCCAGCATTTT. Its translation is CASSTQGNQPQHF.

The chain couples TRBV7-9 to TRBJ2-3, with 9 bases that match TRBD2. Per germline, CDR1 SEHNR and CDR2 FQNEAQ (reference sequence). The CDR3 sequence is 14 residues long. V was clipped by 3 bases and J by 3 bases; unmatched bases: 1. In DNA form, the CDR3 reads TGTGCCAGCAGCTTTAGCGGGAGAACAGATACGCAGTATTTT. It codes for CASSFSGRTDTQYF.

The chain couples TRBV27 to TRBJ2-1, with D possibly being TRBD1 (7 bases). V lost 1 base and J lost 9, with 10 bases in between. The CDR3 runs to 13 residues. Germline loops: CDR1 MNHEY, CDR2 SMNVEV (reference sequence). CDR3 residues: CASSLYRGGEQFF. Written as DNA, the CDR3 is TGTGCCAGCAGTTTATACAGGGGAGGTGAGCAGTTCTTC.

This chain links TRBV11-1 with TRBJ2-1; 7 nucleotides line up with TRBD1. CDR1 SGHAT and CDR2 FQDESV come from the germline V gene (reference sequence). The V segment lost 4 bases and the J segment 0 bases; nucleotides outside the gene matches: 9. The CDR3 length is 17 residues. CDR3 residues: CASSSLPGQSSYNEQFF. DNA of the CDR3: TGTGCCAGCAGCTCCCTCCCGGGACAGAGCTCCTACAATGAGCAGTTCTTC.

This clone appeared a single time. This chain uses TRBV7-2 with TRBJ2-7; tentatively, D is TRBD1 (5 bases). The CDR3 spans 13 residues. Trimming shortened V by 5 bases and J by 8 bases, and 16 bases separated the two germline ends. Germline V gives CDR1 SGHTA, CDR2 FQGNSA. The CDR3 region is CASSRGQGLKQYF. The CDR3 DNA reads as TGTGCCAGCAGCCGCGGCCAGGGTTTAAAGCAGTACTTC. Complete variable domain (other parts from reference TRBV7-2 and TRBJ2-7): GAGVSQSPSNKVTEKGKDVELRCDPISGHTALYWYRQSLGQGLEFLIYFQGNSAPDKSGLPSDRFSAERTGGSVSTLTIQRTQQEDSAVYLCASSRGQGLKQYFGPGTRLTVT.

The chain recombines TRBV30 with TRBJ2-1, with 7 nucleotides matching TRBD1. The V segment lost 2 bases and the J segment 12 bases; nucleotides outside the gene matches: 10. Germline CDR1 and CDR2: GTSNPN and SVGIG (reference sequence). This CDR3 has 13 amino acids. CDR3 amino acids: CAWSRQGLRGQFF. CDR3 sequence (DNA): TGTGCCTGGAGTAGACAGGGCCTTCGCGGGCAGTTCTTC.

This chain connects TRBV2 to TRBJ2-7, with D possibly matching TRBD2 (8 bases). V gave up 6 bases and J gave up 9 bases, with 24 bases separating them. Germline CDR1 is SNHLY and CDR2 is FYNNEI. This CDR3 comprises 15 residues. The CDR3 DNA follows: TGTGCCAGCAGGGAGGGGGCCTCAGCGGGGGTCGCGCAGTACTTC. Encoded protein: CASREGASAGVAQYF.

The chain carries TRBV29-1 and TRBJ2-1; tentative D call: TRBD2 (7 bases). The CDR3 spans 12 residues. Trimming took 5 bases from V and 10 from J, leaving 15 bases between them. CDR1 SQVTM and CDR2 ANQGSEA come from the germline V gene. The chain's CDR3 is CSVPPGGHEQFF. DNA for the CDR3: TGCAGCGTTCCCCCGGGGGGACACGAGCAGTTCTTC.

This chain joins TRBV7-9 and TRBJ1-2; 8 nucleotides align to TRBD1. The CDR3 has 15 amino acids. Germline-derived CDR1 and CDR2 are SEHNR and FQNEAQ (reference sequence). Trimming cost V 4 bases and J 4 bases; bases outside gene matches: 8. CDR3 in amino acids: CASSSRGQEGYGYTF. The CDR3 DNA reads as TGTGCCAGCAGCTCCCGGGGACAGGAGGGCTATGGCTACACCTTC.

The chain employs TRBV7-9 and TRBJ2-7; D is possibly TRBD1 (5 bases). The CDR3 length is 12 residues. Germline assignment: CDR1 SEHNR and CDR2 FQNEAQ (reference sequence). V lost 7 bases and J 3 bases, leaving 10 bases between the germline ends. The CDR3 is CASTARGYEQYF. CDR3 coding DNA: TGTGCCAGCACCGCTAGGGGCTACGAGCAGTACTTC.

This clone is a singleton in its sample. V usage is TRBV7-9 and J usage is TRBJ1-1; TRBD1 is a possible D gene (5 bases). This CDR3 comprises 14 residues. CDR1 is SEHNR, CDR2 FQNEAQ, per germline (reference sequence). Trimming shortened V by 5 bases and J by 8 bases, and 18 bases separated the two germline ends. Written as DNA, the CDR3 is TGTGCCAGCAGCCCACCAGACAGACCACGAGAAGCTTTCTTT. It is translated as CASSPPDRPREAFF.

This chain connects TRBV6-1 to TRBJ1-1, with TRBD1 matching over 7 bases. The germline gives CDR1 MNHNS, CDR2 SASEGT. The CDR3 is 14 residues long. J was trimmed by 5 bases and V by 6 bases; bases with no gene match: 9. As DNA, the CDR3 is TGTGCCAGCAGCCCAACAGGGGTTTTTACTGAAGCTTTCTTT. It encodes CASSPTGVFTEAFF.

A note on this clone: The sample contains more than one DNA sequence encoding this CDR3. CDR3 coding DNA: TGTGCCAGCAGTTACAGCGGGGGGGTAAATGAGCAGTTCTTC. It specifies CASSYSGGVNEQFF. This chain connects TRBV6-5 to TRBJ2-1; the match to TRBD2 covers 10 bases. This CDR3 comprises 14 residues. Germline V gene data show CDR1 as MNHEY and CDR2 as SVGAGI. The trim removed 2 bases at V and 7 bases at J, leaving 2 bases unmatched.

Concerning this clone itself: Other DNA sequences within the sample encode an identical CDR3. The chain recombines TRBV6-5 with TRBJ2-7; 12 nucleotides align to TRBD2. The CDR3 runs 16 residues. Germline assignment: CDR1 MNHEY and CDR2 SVGAGI. The V gene end was trimmed by 2 bases and the J gene end by 4 bases; junction bases not matched to a gene: 6. Here the CDR3 DNA reads TGTGCCAGCAGTTACCTCCCTAGCGGGGGGGCTTACGAGCAGTACTTC. This codes for CASSYLPSGGAYEQYF.

V gene TRBV23-1 combines with J gene TRBJ2-7; 7 positions match TRBD1. TRBV23-1 is an open reading frame, and its role is uncertain. The CDR3 consists of 20 residues. The trim removed 0 bases at V and 0 bases at J, leaving 17 bases unmatched. CDR3 nucleotide sequence: TGCGCCAGCAGTCAATCAGCCGTACAGGGGAATCAGCACCCCTCCTACGAGCAGTACTTC. Translated: CASSQSAVQGNQHPSYEQYF.

The rearrangement uses TRBV7-9 and TRBJ2-2; 8 bases are shared with TRBD1. V shed 5 bases, J shed 3 bases, and the junction held 14 bases outside the gene matches. This CDR3 is 18 amino acids long. Germline V lookup: CDR1 SEHNR, CDR2 FQNEAQ (reference sequence). The DNA for the CDR3 is TGTGCCAGCAGCGCGTGGACAGGGAATTTTTTATACACCGGGGAGCTGTTTTTT. Translating it yields CASSAWTGNFLYTGELFF. Supplemented by reference TRBV7-9 and TRBJ2-2, the full variable domain reads DTGVSQNPRHKITKRGQNVTFRCDPISEHNRLYWYRQTLGQGPEFLTYFQNEAQLEKSRLLSDRFSAERPKGSFSTLEIQRTEQGDSAMYLCASSAWTGNFLYTGELFFGEGSRLTVL.

The CDR3 DNA sequence: TGTGCCATCAGCCCGGGACTAGTTGTCGGGGAGCTGTTTTTT. Translation: CAISPGLVVGELFF. The chain recombines TRBV10-3 with TRBJ2-2; TRBD2 matches 8 bases. CDR3 length equals 14 residues. CDR1 and CDR2 from the germline V gene are ENHRY and SYGVKD. Trimming at V came to 6 bases and at J to 7 bases, leaving 7 bases not matched to a gene.

The gene calls are TRBV21-1 and TRBJ1-5; TRBD1, the D gene given by the table, was not confirmed from the DNA. TRBV21-1 has pseudogene status. The CDR3 sequence is 14 residues long. CDR3 nucleotide sequence: TGTGCCAGCAGCAAAGGGACAGAGAATCAGCCCCAGCATTTT. Its translation is CASSKGTENQPQHF.